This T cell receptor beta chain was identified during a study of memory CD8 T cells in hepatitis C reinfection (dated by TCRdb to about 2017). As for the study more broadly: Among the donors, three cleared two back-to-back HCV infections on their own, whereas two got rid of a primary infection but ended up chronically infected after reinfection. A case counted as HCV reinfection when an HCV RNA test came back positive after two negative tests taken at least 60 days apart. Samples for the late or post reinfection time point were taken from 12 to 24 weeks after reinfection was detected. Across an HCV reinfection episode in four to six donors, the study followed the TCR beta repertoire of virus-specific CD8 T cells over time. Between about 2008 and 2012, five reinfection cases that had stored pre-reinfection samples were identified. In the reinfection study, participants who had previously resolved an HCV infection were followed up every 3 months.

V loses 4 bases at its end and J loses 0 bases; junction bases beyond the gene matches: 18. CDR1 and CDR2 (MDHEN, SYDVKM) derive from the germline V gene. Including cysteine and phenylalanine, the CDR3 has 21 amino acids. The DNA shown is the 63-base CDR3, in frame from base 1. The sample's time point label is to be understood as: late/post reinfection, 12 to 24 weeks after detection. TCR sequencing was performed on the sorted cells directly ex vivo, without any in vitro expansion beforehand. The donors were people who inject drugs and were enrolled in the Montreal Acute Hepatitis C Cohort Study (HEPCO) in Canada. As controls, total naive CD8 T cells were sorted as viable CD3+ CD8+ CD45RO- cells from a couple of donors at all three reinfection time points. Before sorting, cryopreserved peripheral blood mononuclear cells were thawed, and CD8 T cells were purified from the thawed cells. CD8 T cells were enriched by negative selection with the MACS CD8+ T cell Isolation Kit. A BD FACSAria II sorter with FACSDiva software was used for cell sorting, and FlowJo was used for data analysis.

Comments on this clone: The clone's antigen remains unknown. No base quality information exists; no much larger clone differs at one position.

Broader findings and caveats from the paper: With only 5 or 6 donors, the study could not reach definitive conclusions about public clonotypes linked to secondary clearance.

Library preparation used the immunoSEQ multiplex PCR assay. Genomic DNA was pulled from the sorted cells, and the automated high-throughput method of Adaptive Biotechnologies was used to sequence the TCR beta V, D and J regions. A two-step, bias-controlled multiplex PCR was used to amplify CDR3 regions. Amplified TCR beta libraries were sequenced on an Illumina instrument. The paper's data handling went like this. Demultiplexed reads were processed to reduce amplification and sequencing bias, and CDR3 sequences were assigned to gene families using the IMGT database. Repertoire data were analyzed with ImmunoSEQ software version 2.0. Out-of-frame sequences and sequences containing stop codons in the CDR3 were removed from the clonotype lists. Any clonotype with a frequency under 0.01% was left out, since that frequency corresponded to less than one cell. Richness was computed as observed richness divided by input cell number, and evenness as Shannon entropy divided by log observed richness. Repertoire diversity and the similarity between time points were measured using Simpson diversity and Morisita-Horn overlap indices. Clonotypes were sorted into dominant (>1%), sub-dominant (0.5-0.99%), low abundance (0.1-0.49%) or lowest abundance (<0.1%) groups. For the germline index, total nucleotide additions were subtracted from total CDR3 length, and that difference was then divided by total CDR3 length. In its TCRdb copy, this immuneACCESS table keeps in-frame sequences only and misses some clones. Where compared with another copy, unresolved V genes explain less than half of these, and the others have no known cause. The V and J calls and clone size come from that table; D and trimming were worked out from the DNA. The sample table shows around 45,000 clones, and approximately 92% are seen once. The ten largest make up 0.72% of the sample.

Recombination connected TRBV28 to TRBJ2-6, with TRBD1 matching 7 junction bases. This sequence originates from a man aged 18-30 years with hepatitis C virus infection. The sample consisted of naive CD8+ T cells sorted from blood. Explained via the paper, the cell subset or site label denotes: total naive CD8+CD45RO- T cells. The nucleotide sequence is TGTGCCAGCAGTTACGGGACCCGGGCTACCGGGACAGTCTCTGGGGCCAACGTCCTGACTTTC. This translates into CASSYGTRATGTVSGANVLTF.